Listed here is a single T cell receptor beta chain. Its antigen is not known. Germline V gene data show CDR1 as ENHRY and CDR2 as SYGVKD. This CDR3 has 16 residues. V was clipped by 7 bases and J by 4 bases; unmatched bases: 12. These data belong to a study of beta chain features in type 1 diabetes. Background on the study: Examination covered under 120 million sorted cells spanning all samples. The study's findings and limits: When Type 1 diabetes patients were examined, their TCRB CDR3s proved moderately but significantly shorter in all four CD4+ subsets. Across patients, naive, central memory and Treg TCRB repertoires exhibited apparently greater similarity than was observed across healthy donors.

Expressed TCRB transcripts were sequenced because the isolated RNA had all been reverse transcribed beforehand. Samples of naive, central memory and regulatory T cells yielded a mean of around 3.5 million reads. TCRdb keeps only in-frame clones here, not all; method: immunoSEQ multiplex PCR. The data show 300,000 to 450,000 clones, with 15% to 20% seen just once and under 0.055% held by the top ten. The receptor comes from a woman between 18 and 30 years old in good health. This chain connects TRBV10-3 to TRBJ2-3; TRBD1 matches at 9 bases. The specimen was naive CD4+ T cells from blood. CDR3 bases: TGTGCCATCAATCCTCAACCGGGACAGGGCGCAGATACGCAGTATTTT. As protein: CAINPQPGQGADTQYF.